This entry lists 16 T cell receptor beta chains sequenced from one sample in a study of blood T cell repertoires in COVID-19. Generated by immunoSEQ multiplex PCR, the TCRdb table keeps only in-frame clones and is missing some. Of about 250,000 clones listed, about 90% are singletons. The sequenced sample was peripheral blood. The receptors here all came from a man aged 25-45 years with COVID-19, enrolled during active disease.

The chain has TRBV5-1 and TRBJ2-2; tentative D call: TRBD2 (6 bases). The germline CDR1 and CDR2 sequences are SGHRS and YFSETQ. The CDR3 loop spans 15 amino acids. Trimming took 0 bases from V and 5 from J, leaving 11 bases between them. The DNA for the CDR3 is TGCGCCAGCAGCTTGGCGACTAGTGGGACCGGGGAGCTGTTTTTT. This encodes CASSLATSGTGELFF.

This chain connects TRBV2 to TRBJ2-5; 8 bases match TRBD2. V shed 6 bases and J 4 bases; nucleotides not matched to a gene: 7. This CDR3 is built from 14 residues. Germline assignment: CDR1 SNHLY and CDR2 FYNNEI. CDR3 sequence reads: CASRDGLAAETQYF. CDR3 nucleotides: TGTGCCAGCAGGGACGGACTAGCCGCAGAGACCCAGTACTTC.

This clone was picked up one time. This chain uses TRBV28 with TRBJ1-3, with 11 nucleotides matching TRBD1. Germline CDR1 is MDHEN and CDR2 is SYDVKM. V shed 7 bases and J 1 base; nucleotides not matched to a gene: 9. The CDR3 runs to 17 residues. The CDR3, as DNA: TGTGCCAGCACTAATCTCCGGGACAGGGGGTCTGGAAACACCATATATTTT. The encoded protein is CASTNLRDRGSGNTIYF.

The rearrangement joins TRBV18 to TRBJ1-1; 9 nucleotides line up with TRBD1. Looked up from germline, CDR1 is KGHSH and CDR2 is LQKENI. The V segment lost 3 bases and the J segment 4 bases; nucleotides outside the gene matches: 6. The CDR3 sequence is 15 residues long. CDR3 sequence: CASSPTTGGGTEAFF. DNA of the CDR3: TGTGCCAGCTCACCTACGACAGGGGGTGGCACTGAAGCTTTCTTT.

This chain connects TRBV6-5 to TRBJ1-4; 9 nucleotides agree with TRBD1. With 4 bases clipped from V and 8 bases from J, the junction kept 5 bases outside the gene matches. This CDR3 has 14 residues. Germline values: CDR1 MNHEY, CDR2 SVGAGI. CDR3 bases: TGTGCCAGCAGTTTAAGGACAGGGGCCGAAAAACTGTTTTTT. This sequence encodes CASSLRTGAEKLFF.

This chain joins TRBV6-1 and TRBJ1-2, with 7 bases that match TRBD1. Germline CDR1 reads MNHNS; CDR2 reads SASEGT. V dropped 2 bases and J dropped 5; count of bases not matched to a gene: 5. There are 14 residues in the CDR3. The CDR3 reads CASSERAGGYGYTF. CDR3 nucleotides: TGTGCCAGCAGTGAAAGGGCAGGGGGTTATGGCTACACCTTC.

A note on this clone: Its ends do not fully match the called genes, so a read error is possible. The chain carries TRBV7-9 and TRBJ2-7; possible D gene TRBD2, 6 bases. Per the germline V gene, CDR1 is SEHNR and CDR2 is FQNEAQ (reference sequence). The CDR3 consists of 15 residues. CDR3 amino acids: CASSSDRRDSHEQYF. CDR3 in DNA: TGTGCCAGCAGCTCAGATCGCCGGGACTCCCACGAGCAGTACTTC.

CDR3 residues: CASSLDIPGDTEAFF. Here the CDR3 DNA reads TGCGCCAGCAGCTTGGATATTCCGGGTGACACTGAAGCTTTCTTT. This chain uses TRBV5-1 with TRBJ1-1; no clear D gene. Germline values: CDR1 SGHRS, CDR2 YFSETQ. The CDR3 is 15 amino acids. V was shortened by 0 bases and J by 3 bases, with 12 bases between the two germline ends.

The rearrangement joins TRBV3-1 (or the pseudogene TRBV3-2) to TRBJ1-5; D remains unclear. Trimming pared 0 bases from V and 3 bases from J, leaving 12 bases between. This CDR3 spans 16 amino acids. The germline gives CDR1 LGHDT, CDR2 YNNKEL (reference sequence). This chain's CDR3 is CASSQDPPAANQPQHF. The CDR3 DNA reads TGTGCCAGCAGCCAAGACCCCCCCGCGGCCAATCAGCCCCAGCATTTT.

V usage is TRBV9 and J usage is TRBJ1-2, with D possibly TRBD1 on 6 matching bases. The CDR3 contains 14 residues. In germline, CDR1 is SGDLS, CDR2 YYNGEE. V was pared by 0 bases and J by 4 bases, with 10 bases between. Written as DNA, the CDR3 is TGTGCCAGCAGCGTAGCATTGGACAGCTATGGCTACACCTTC. Its translation: CASSVALDSYGYTF.

This clone was counted between two and nine times. The genes are TRBV10-3 and TRBJ1-2; a weak D match, TRBD1 (5 bases). Germline lookup yields CDR1 ENHRY and CDR2 SYGVKD. Trimming removed 3 bases from V and 8 bases from J, with 22 bases in between. This CDR3 spans 16 amino acids. CDR3 coding DNA: TGTGCCATCAGTGACCCCGCTAATGGTAGGGGTCGAGGCTACACCTTC. It yields the protein CAISDPANGRGRGYTF.

This sequence joins TRBV27 and TRBJ1-2; D gene unclear. Germline CDR1 MNHEY, CDR2 SMNVEV (reference sequence). The V end lost 6 bases, the J end lost 0 bases, and 14 bases lay between the germline ends. The CDR3 runs to 15 residues. The CDR3 DNA reads as TGTGCCAGCAGACCCATACACATCGCTAACTATGGCTACACCTTC. Protein: CASRPIHIANYGYTF.

V gene TRBV11-2 combines with J gene TRBJ1-1; no clear D gene. In germline, CDR1 is SGHAT, CDR2 FQNNGV. V was cut by 6 bases and J by 7 bases, with 12 bases left in between. The CDR3 contains 12 residues. CDR3 sequence: CASSPARVEAFF. The DNA for the CDR3 is TGTGCCAGCAGTCCCGCGAGGGTTGAAGCTTTCTTT.

The chain employs TRBV9 and TRBJ1-1; 7 nucleotides match TRBD1. Unmatched junction bases numbered 2, after V lost 2 bases and J lost 4 bases. The CDR3 totals 13 residues. Germline CDR1 reads SGDLS; CDR2 reads YYNGEE. The CDR3 here is CASSVGTATEAFF. Here the CDR3 DNA reads TGTGCCAGCAGCGTGGGGACAGCCACTGAAGCTTTCTTT.

The chain employs TRBV7-2 and TRBJ2-1; 12 bases map to TRBD2. The length of the CDR3 is 17 residues. Germline V gives CDR1 SGHTA, CDR2 FQGNSA. Trimming removed 5 bases from V and 7 bases from J; junction bases left unmatched: 12. CDR3 sequence reads: CASSPQPPGTSGNEQFF. CDR3 bases: TGTGCCAGCAGCCCCCAGCCCCCCGGGACTAGCGGGAATGAGCAGTTCTTC.

The V call is TRBV27, the J call TRBJ2-1; 13 nucleotides line up with TRBD2. This CDR3 is built from 17 residues. The germline V gene has CDR1 MNHEY and CDR2 SMNVEV (reference sequence). Germline trimming cut 7 bases from V and 0 bases from J; bases unmatched to any gene: 6. CDR3 sequence: CASTWTSGGYSYNEQFF. CDR3 nucleotide sequence: TGTGCCAGCACCTGGACTAGCGGGGGATACTCCTACAATGAGCAGTTCTTC.